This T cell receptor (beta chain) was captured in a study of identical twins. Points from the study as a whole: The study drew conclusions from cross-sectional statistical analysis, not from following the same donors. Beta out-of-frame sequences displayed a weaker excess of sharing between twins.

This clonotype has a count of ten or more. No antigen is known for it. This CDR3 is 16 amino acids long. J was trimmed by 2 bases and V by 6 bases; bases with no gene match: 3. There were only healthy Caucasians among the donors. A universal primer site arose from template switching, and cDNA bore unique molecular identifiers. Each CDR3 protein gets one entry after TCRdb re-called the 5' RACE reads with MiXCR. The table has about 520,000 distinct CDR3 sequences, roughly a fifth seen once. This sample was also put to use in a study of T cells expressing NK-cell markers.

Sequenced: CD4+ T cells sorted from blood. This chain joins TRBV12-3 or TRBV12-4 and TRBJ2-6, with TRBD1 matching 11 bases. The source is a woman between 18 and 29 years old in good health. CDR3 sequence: CASSPGQGAGANVLTF. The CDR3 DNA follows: TGTGCCAGCAGCCCGGGACAGGGGGCTGGGGCCAACGTCCTGACTTTC.